This record covers a single T cell receptor beta chain. Its antigen remains unidentified. These data are taken from a study of beta chain features in type 1 diabetes. General study findings and limits: Moderate but significant shortening of TCRB CDR3s was recorded in all four CD4+ subsets from Type 1 diabetes patients.

Isolated RNA was reverse transcribed in full, so expressed TCRB transcripts were sequenced. Clones were sequenced by immunoSEQ multiplex PCR, and TCRdb holds only the in-frame ones, with some missing. The sample lists 600,000 or so clones, approximately 13% seen once, with around 0.12% in the top ten. There are 11 residues in the CDR3. J gave up 4 bases and V 9 bases, and 1 base lay outside the gene matches. Germline CDR1 is LNHDA and CDR2 is SQIVND (reference sequence). The chain carries TRBV19 and TRBJ2-5; 8 positions match TRBD1. The sequenced sample consisted of naive CD4+ T cells from blood. This receptor was taken from a man aged 25-40 years with type 1 diabetes. This CDR3 reads CASGTGETQYF. The CDR3 region has the DNA TGTGCCAGCGGGACAGGAGAGACCCAGTACTTC.